This T cell receptor (beta chain) originates from a study of cytomegalovirus exposure and HLA in healthy donors. Study-level points and caveats: Trimming of TCR beta V- and J-genes showed a link, identified in a later analysis, to a missense DCLRE1C variant. TRBV6-2, TRBV6-3 and some other V segments were excluded as indistinguishable. In a later analysis, an Asian-associated ancestry cluster reportedly showed fewer N-insertions than the roughly 690-donor mean.

With 60 Vbeta and 13 Jbeta primers, the PCR was carried out. Profiling relied on immunoSEQ multiplex PCR, and the TCRdb table lists in-frame clones only, not all of them. Of tens of thousands of clones in the sample, just over 70% were seen once. Remarks on this clone: The antigen is undetermined.

The CDR3 loop spans 17 amino acids. The junction had 5 bases not matched to a gene; V was cut back by 2 bases and J by 0 bases. The germline V gene encodes CDR1 ENHRY and CDR2 SYGVKD. Unrecorded immune exposure was likely among donors, who were nominally healthy when sampled. The receptor was derived from a man aged 60 to 75 in good health and CMV-seronegative. The chain employs TRBV10-3 and TRBJ2-1; 9 positions agree with TRBD2. Material for sequencing was PBMCs. CDR3 in DNA: TGTGCCATCAGTGAGGGACCTAGCGGGAACTCCTACAATGAGCAGTTCTTC. This gives the protein CAISEGPSGNSYNEQFF.